The 32 T cell receptor beta chains given below trace back to one sample, sequenced in a study of T cells in Graves' hyperthyroidism and ophthalmopathy. Amplified TCR beta CDR3 regions came from RNA transcripts. HTBI primers were used for first-round RT-PCR of the TCR CDR3. TCRdb analysed the multiplex PCR reads with MiXCR anew, one entry per CDR3 protein. The sample records approximately 590,000 distinct CDR3 sequences, about 15% being singletons. The specimen sequenced was blood. The receptors originated from a woman in her 30s with Graves' hyperthyroidism.

This clonotype has more than one count but fewer than ten. This chain joins TRBV4-1 and TRBJ2-7, with 7 bases lining up with TRBD1. V was pared by 3 bases and J by 2 bases, with 7 bases of the junction left unmatched. The CDR3 runs 15 residues. From germline, CDR1 is MGHRA and CDR2 YSYEKL. In DNA, the CDR3 is TGCGCCAGCAGCCAGATCCGGGACAGTCCCTACGAGCAGTACTTC. Translating it yields CASSQIRDSPYEQYF.

This clonotype turned up a few times. The rearrangement links TRBV5-1 to TRBJ2-7, with TRBD1 matching over 10 bases. With 4 bases clipped from V and 5 bases from J, the junction kept 6 bases outside the gene matches. This CDR3 has 14 residues. The germline V gene encodes CDR1 SGHRS and CDR2 YFSETQ. CDR3 region: CASSVRQGANEQYF. CDR3 nucleotide sequence: TGCGCCAGCAGCGTTCGACAGGGGGCAAACGAGCAGTACTTC.

This clonotype appeared a few times. V is TRBV10-3 and J is TRBJ2-6; D remains ambiguous. CDR1 is ENHRY and CDR2 is SYGVKD in the germline V gene. V lost 4 bases, J lost 2 bases, and 15 bases lay in between. This CDR3 region has 17 residues. The CDR3 DNA sequence: TGTGCCATCAGTGTCTCGCAAGGAAACGCTGGGGCCAACGTCCTGACTTTC. Translating it yields CAISVSQGNAGANVLTF.

This clonotype was counted only a few times. The chain uses TRBV4-1 and TRBJ2-3; D perhaps matches TRBD2 (6 bases). The V end lost 4 bases, the J end lost 6 bases, and 20 bases lay between the germline ends. The CDR3 runs 16 residues. The germline CDR1 and CDR2 sequences are MGHRA and YSYEKL. The CDR3 reads CASSRAVGSPRDTQYF. CDR3 nucleotides: TGCGCCAGCAGCCGGGCCGTCGGGAGCCCCCGGGATACGCAGTATTTT.

This clonotype was counted at least ten times. The rearrangement uses TRBV11-2 and TRBJ2-1; D could derive from TRBD1 or TRBD2 (6 bases each). Trimming cost V 0 bases and J 4 bases, with 10 bases left between them. The CDR3 runs to 15 residues. Germline-derived CDR1 and CDR2 are SGHAT and FQNNGV. This chain's CDR3 is CASSLDLGGYNEQFF. For the CDR3, the DNA is TGTGCCAGCAGCTTAGATCTAGGGGGGTACAATGAGCAGTTCTTC.

This clonotype was recorded at least ten times. The chain joins TRBV27 to TRBJ1-2; 7 nucleotides align to TRBD1. The CDR3 is 13 residues long. CDR1 and CDR2 (germline): MNHEY, SMNVEV (reference sequence). V dropped 3 bases and J dropped 2; count of bases not matched to a gene: 0. CDR3 protein: CASSLGQNYGYTF. In DNA form, the CDR3 reads TGTGCCAGCAGTTTGGGACAGAACTATGGCTACACCTTC.

V gene TRBV30 combines with J gene TRBJ1-3, with D perhaps TRBD1 (5 bases). Germline V gene lookup returns CDR1 GTSNPN and CDR2 SVGIG (reference sequence). The CDR3 length is 15 residues. V was pared by 6 bases and J by 5 bases, with 20 bases between. CDR3 residues: CACTPPNRPRNTIYF. In DNA, the CDR3 is TGTGCCTGCACCCCCCCCAACAGGCCTAGAAACACCATATATTTT.

On this clonotype itself: A read error may explain this, as a much larger clone is one base away. The chain carries TRBV6-5 and TRBJ2-5; 7 bases match TRBD2. Germline V gives CDR1 MNHEY, CDR2 SVGAGI. Unmatched junction bases numbered 5, after V lost 2 bases and J lost 5 bases. The CDR3 has 14 amino acids. CDR3 coding DNA: TGTGCCAGCAGTTACCGGGGAGGGCACGAGACCCAGTACTTC. It translates to CASSYRGGHETQYF.

This clonotype was counted at least ten times. This chain joins TRBV30 and TRBJ2-3; no clear D gene. CDR1 and CDR2 (germline): GTSNPN, SVGIG (reference sequence). Trimming took off 0 bases at V and 5 bases at J, with 9 bases between the two ends. CDR3 length: 13 amino acids. The CDR3 bases are TGTGCCTGGAGTGTCCGTTCCGGAGATACGCAGTATTTT. Its protein is CAWSVRSGDTQYF.

The chain links TRBV10-3 to TRBJ2-2, with a tentative D call TRBD2 (6 bases). Trimming stripped 9 bases from V and 1 base from J, with 18 bases between. Germline CDR1 ENHRY, CDR2 SYGVKD. CDR3 length: 16 amino acids. CDR3 region: CAITVTAGENTGELFF. Written as DNA, the CDR3 is TGTGCCATAACCGTTACAGCGGGTGAGAACACCGGGGAGCTGTTTTTT.

The chain combines TRBV20-1 with TRBJ2-7, with TRBD1 matching 10 bases. After removal of 6 bases from V and 6 bases from J, the junction contained 11 bases not matched to a gene. The CDR3 contains 14 residues. Per germline, CDR1 DFQATT and CDR2 SNEGSKA (reference sequence). For the CDR3, the DNA is TGCAGTGCGCACGGGGGGACAGGGGATCTCGAGCAGTACTTC. The encoded protein is CSAHGGTGDLEQYF.

The J gene is TRBJ1-5, the V gene TRBV28; D possibly corresponds to TRBD1 (5 bases). The CDR3 sequence is 15 residues long. The V gene lost 3 bases and the J gene lost 3 bases, with 12 bases spanning the gap. Looked up from germline, CDR1 is MDHEN and CDR2 is SYDVKM. The CDR3 is CASSFLEGPNQPQHF. The CDR3 nucleotides are TGTGCCAGCAGTTTTTTGGAGGGGCCCAATCAGCCCCAGCATTTT. The whole variable domain, remainder taken from reference TRBV28 and TRBJ1-5, is DVKVTQSSRYLVKRTGEKVFLECVQDMDHENMFWYRQDPGLGLRLIYFSYDVKMKEKGDIPEGYSVSREKKERFSLILESASTNQTSMYLCASSFLEGPNQPQHFGDGTRLSIL.

This clonotype has ten or more counts. The rearrangement uses TRBV11-2 and TRBJ2-3; the D is unclear. The V gene's germline CDR1 is SGHAT and CDR2 FQNNGV. With 4 bases removed from V and 3 bases from J, the gap between germline ends came to 20 bases. This CDR3 region has 17 residues. CDR3 sequence: CASSSIRLIKQTDTQYF. CDR3 DNA sequence: TGTGCCAGCAGCTCTATACGACTGATTAAGCAGACAGATACGCAGTATTTT. The full variable domain, rest sourced from reference TRBV11-2 and TRBJ2-3, is EAGVAQSPRYKIIEKRQSVAFWCNPISGHATLYWYQQILGQGPKLLIQFQNNGVVDDSQLPKDRFSAERLKGVDSTLKIQPAKLEDSAVYLCASSSIRLIKQTDTQYFGPGTRLTVL.

The rearrangement joins TRBV9 to TRBJ1-3; D might be TRBD1 (6 bases). Trimming removed 3 bases from V and 4 bases from J, with 17 bases in between. Germline lookup yields CDR1 SGDLS and CDR2 YYNGEE. This CDR3 is 16 amino acids long. CDR3 sequence (DNA): TGTGCCAGCAGCGCGAACCTACAGGGAATAGGAAACACCATATATTTT. Translating gives CASSANLQGIGNTIYF.

The chain's CDR3 is CATRKTDGAEAFF. CDR3 bases: TGTGCCACCCGAAAGACGGATGGTGCTGAAGCTTTCTTT. The chain uses TRBV15 and TRBJ1-1; D gene uncertain. Germline V gene sequence: CDR1 LNHNV, CDR2 YYDKDF (reference sequence). The CDR3 totals 13 residues. V was cut by 8 bases and J by 6 bases, with 16 bases left in between.

This clonotype came up a few times. This sequence joins TRBV29-1 and TRBJ2-7, with unresolved D. Trimming removed 4 bases from V and 5 bases from J, with 9 bases in between. Germline V lookup: CDR1 SQVTM, CDR2 ANQGSEA. The CDR3 covers 11 residues. CDR3 sequence (DNA): TGCAGCGTTGGGCCGTATCACGAGCAGTACTTC. This codes for CSVGPYHEQYF.

The gene calls are TRBV18 and TRBJ2-7; D possibly matches TRBD1 or TRBD2 (5 bases each). The CDR3 contains 16 residues. Germline V gene sequence: CDR1 KGHSH, CDR2 LQKENI. Trimming pared 0 bases from V and 0 bases from J, leaving 12 bases between. CDR3 sequence: CASSPPGVRSSYEQYF. Here the CDR3 DNA reads TGTGCCAGCTCACCACCGGGGGTAAGGAGCTCCTACGAGCAGTACTTC.

There are many counts of this clonotype. The genes are TRBV15 and TRBJ1-2; D is possibly TRBD1 (5 bases). Germline-derived CDR1 and CDR2 are LNHNV and YYDKDF (reference sequence). CDR3 length: 16 amino acids. With 5 bases removed from V and 2 bases from J, the gap between germline ends came to 18 bases. The CDR3 loop is CATSVRGELQNYGYTF. The CDR3 nucleotides read TGTGCCACCAGCGTCCGGGGCGAACTTCAGAACTATGGCTACACCTTC. The full variable domain, completed using reference TRBV15 and TRBJ1-2, is DAMVIQNPRYQVTQFGKPVTLSCSQTLNHNVMYWYQQKSSQAPKLLFHYYDKDFNNEADTPDNFQSRRPNTSFCFLDIRSPGLGDTAMYLCATSVRGELQNYGYTFGSGTRLTVV.

This clonotype was detected ten times or more. The genes are TRBV7-2 and TRBJ2-5; the D gene is possibly TRBD2 (6 bases). V was shortened by 4 bases and J by 2 bases, with 11 bases between the two germline ends. CDR1 and CDR2 from the germline V gene are SGHTA and FQGNSA. The CDR3 consists of 14 residues. The CDR3 here is CASSSGTFQETQYF. The CDR3 DNA is TGTGCCAGCAGCTCAGGGACTTTTCAAGAGACCCAGTACTTC.

Only a few counts were recorded for this clonotype. V gene TRBV18 combines with J gene TRBJ1-6, with 9 bases aligning to TRBD1. The germline V gene encodes CDR1 KGHSH and CDR2 LQKENI. This CDR3 comprises 15 residues. V lost 4 bases to trimming and J lost 8 bases; unmatched junction nucleotides: 6. This chain's CDR3 is CASSRTGGLYSPLHF. The CDR3 DNA sequence: TGTGCCAGCTCACGTACAGGGGGCTTATATTCACCCCTCCACTTT.

As concerns this clonotype: Being one base from a much bigger clone, this may be a read error. CDR3 in DNA: TGTGCCAGCAGCCGGATGTACAATGAGCAGTACTTC. This encodes CASSRMYNEQYF. The J gene is TRBJ2-1, the V gene TRBV28; unclear D gene. The J call is uncertain, as TRBJ2-7 better fits the DNA end. The CDR3 spans 12 residues. From germline, CDR1 is MDHEN and CDR2 SYDVKM.

This clonotype appeared many times. The J gene is TRBJ2-7, the V gene TRBV28, with D unresolved. With 7 bases removed from V and 3 bases from J, the gap between germline ends came to 22 bases. The germline CDR1 and CDR2 sequences are MDHEN and SYDVKM. CDR3 length equals 16 residues. The CDR3 region is CASMRTFGGLGYEQYF. In nucleotides, the CDR3 is TGTGCCAGCATGAGGACCTTTGGCGGATTAGGCTACGAGCAGTACTTC. The full variable domain, completed using reference TRBV28 and TRBJ2-7, is DVKVTQSSRYLVKRTGEKVFLECVQDMDHENMFWYRQDPGLGLRLIYFSYDVKMKEKGDIPEGYSVSREKKERFSLILESASTNQTSMYLCASMRTFGGLGYEQYFGPGTRLTVT.

The table lists this clonotype with many counts. The chain has TRBV10-3 and TRBJ2-2; 11 nucleotides align to TRBD2. V shed 3 bases and J 2 bases; nucleotides not matched to a gene: 5. The germline gives CDR1 ENHRY, CDR2 SYGVKD. There are 17 residues in the CDR3. As DNA, the CDR3 is TGTGCCATCAGTGAACTAGCGGGAGCCTTAAACACCGGGGAGCTGTTTTTT. Translated: CAISELAGALNTGELFF.

This clonotype was detected a few times. CDR3 in DNA: TGTGCCAGCAGCCTTGGGAGCGGGAAGCCTGGCAATGAGCAGTTCTTC. Its translation is CASSLGSGKPGNEQFF. The chain couples TRBV7-3 to TRBJ2-1, with TRBD2 identical over 7 bases. Germline CDR1 and CDR2: SGHTA and FQGTGA. The V segment lost 5 bases and the J segment 6 bases; nucleotides outside the gene matches: 13. The CDR3 runs 16 residues.

This clonotype was seen repeatedly, ten times or more. V is TRBV27 and J is TRBJ2-5; perhaps TRBD1 as D (5 bases). Germline V gene sequence: CDR1 MNHEY, CDR2 SMNVEV (reference sequence). V was cut by 5 bases and J by 5 bases, with 15 bases left in between. The CDR3 covers 14 residues. In DNA, the CDR3 is TGTGCCAGCAGTCGTACAGGAGTCCTGGAGACCCAGTACTTC. Translation gives CASSRTGVLETQYF.

V usage is TRBV6-2 or TRBV6-3 and J usage is TRBJ1-1; D not resolved. The germline CDR1 and CDR2 sequences are MNHEY and SVGEGT. There are 15 residues in the CDR3. The V and J ends lost 2 bases and 6 bases respectively, with 16 bases between them. For the CDR3, the DNA is TGTGCCAGCAGTTACAGAGGACGGAGTTTGTCTGAAGCTTTCTTT. Protein: CASSYRGRSLSEAFF.

This clonotype was detected a few times. The chain combines TRBV11-2 with TRBJ2-2; 8 nucleotides agree with TRBD2. V shed 10 bases, J shed 6 bases, and the junction held 7 bases outside the gene matches. CDR1 and CDR2 from the germline V gene are SGHAT and FQNNGV. The CDR3 is 13 residues long. The CDR3 region is CATGVAGPGELFF. The CDR3 bases are TGTGCCACAGGGGTAGCGGGACCCGGGGAGCTGTTTTTT.

The chain joins TRBV7-6 to TRBJ2-5; D unclear. CDR1 is SGHVS, CDR2 FNYEAQ, per germline. The length of the CDR3 is 19 residues. V lost 5 bases, J lost 1 base, and 26 bases lay in between. CDR3 loop: CASSPTVGIGRPGQETQYF. The CDR3 region has the DNA TGTGCCAGCAGCCCCACAGTTGGCATTGGCCGCCCGGGCCAAGAGACCCAGTACTTC. Full variable domain (remainder filled in from reference TRBV7-6 and TRBJ2-5): GAGVSQSPRYKVTKRGQDVALRCDPISGHVSLYWYRQALGQGPEFLTYFNYEAQQDKSGLPNDRFSAERPEGSISTLTIQRTEQRDSAMYRCASSPTVGIGRPGQETQYFGPGTRLLVL.

The sample holds many counts of this clonotype. V and J are TRBV9 and TRBJ1-2, with D perhaps TRBD1 (5 bases). The CDR3 extends over 15 amino acids. V was trimmed by 4 bases and J by 2 bases, leaving 15 bases between them. CDR1 SGDLS and CDR2 YYNGEE come from the germline V gene. For the CDR3, the DNA is TGTGCCAGCAGCCCCGATCCTGACAGCAACTATGGCTACACCTTC. Translation: CASSPDPDSNYGYTF.

There are many counts of this clonotype. The chain recombines TRBV11-2 with TRBJ2-5; D is uncertain. The CDR3 is 13 residues long. Germline V gene data show CDR1 as SGHAT and CDR2 as FQNNGV. V was clipped by 1 base and J by 3 bases, with 6 bases between them. CDR3 sequence (DNA): TGTGCCAGCAGCTTAGGATGGGAAGAGACCCAGTACTTC. Residues: CASSLGWEETQYF.

This clonotype was detected many times. This chain joins TRBV5-1 and TRBJ2-7, with D possibly matching TRBD1 (5 bases). V was shortened by 4 bases and J by 5 bases, with 10 bases between the two germline ends. Looked up from germline, CDR1 is SGHRS and CDR2 is YFSETQ. This CDR3 comprises 12 residues. The CDR3 reads CASSRQNNEQYF. The CDR3 nucleotides are TGCGCCAGCAGCCGACAGAACAACGAGCAGTACTTC.

This clonotype was counted many times. The chain uses TRBV20-1 and TRBJ2-7; 15 bases align to TRBD2. The junction had 6 bases not matched to a gene; V was cut back by 5 bases and J by 4 bases. Germline loops: CDR1 DFQATT, CDR2 SNEGSKA (reference sequence). This CDR3 spans 15 amino acids. CDR3 bases: TGCAGTGCTGTCCCCGGGACTAGCGGGAGGTACGAGCAGTACTTC. As protein: CSAVPGTSGRYEQYF.